This T cell receptor beta chain was found in a study of blood T cell repertoires in COVID-19. Study-level information: COVID-19 samples, acute and convalescent, were from the United States, Italy and Spain. T cells, B-cell-depleted T cells, or PBMCs supplied cDNA or gDNA.

Authors' methods: Counts of nucleated cells, estimated from reference gene primer amplification, were obtained. Using immunoSEQ multiplex PCR, the repertoire was profiled, and TCRdb retains in-frame clones only, with some absent. D and trimming come from the DNA, and the V and J calls and clone size come from that table. The sample has 200,000 or so clones; less than 90% are singletons. Germline V CDR1 and CDR2: SGHDN, FVKESK. The CDR3 contains 13 residues. V gave up 1 base and J gave up 4 bases, with 7 bases separating them. This chain connects TRBV14 to TRBJ1-1; D not resolved. Sequencing input: peripheral blood. The clonotype originates from a man in his 70s with active or convalescent COVID-19. The CDR3 DNA follows: TGTGCCAGCAGCCAAGGGGCGCGCACTGAAGCTTTCTTT. Translating gives CASSQGARTEAFF.